This T cell receptor beta chain originates from a study of OX40 agonist ivuxolimab in advanced cancers. The CDR3 is 14 amino acids. Germline values: CDR1 MNHEY, CDR2 SMNVEV (reference sequence). V shed 1 base and J shed 2 bases, with 7 bases lying between them. TCRdb keeps only in-frame clones here, not all; method: immunoSEQ multiplex PCR. The repertoire has roughly 70,000 clones, approximately 78% of them found once; the top ten carry approximately 5.1%. J is TRBJ2-3 and V is TRBV27; no clear D. Sequencing used CD4+ or CD8+ T cells sorted from blood, obtained in a trial of the OX40 agonist ivuxolimab. The sequence was obtained from an adult with an advanced solid tumor such as melanoma, head and neck, liver or kidney cancer. The CDR3, as DNA: TGTGCCAGCAGTTTATTTACTAACACAGATACGCAGTATTTT. Encoded protein: CASSLFTNTDTQYF.